What follows are 10 T cell receptor beta chains derived from one specimen sequenced in a study of blood T cell repertoires in COVID-19. Some clones are missing from TCRdb's copy, which holds only in-frame ones; the method was immunoSEQ multiplex PCR. The table includes roughly 220,000 clones, roughly 90% detected once. Sequences were obtained from PBMCs or T cells enriched from blood (not recorded which). The receptors come from a woman in her 30s who had recovered from COVID-19.

The CDR3 sequence is CASSLEAAGYGYTF. DNA for the CDR3: TGTGCCAGCAGCTTAGAGGCGGCTGGCTATGGCTACACCTTC. The chain couples TRBV7-6 to TRBJ1-2; D gene ambiguous. V lost 1 base, J lost 4 bases, and 10 bases lay in between. The CDR3 covers 14 residues. The V gene's germline CDR1 is SGHVS and CDR2 FNYEAQ.

The table lists this clone with a few counts. V and J are TRBV7-2 and TRBJ1-1, with D tentatively TRBD1 (6 bases). Trimming stripped 5 bases from V and 2 bases from J, with 12 bases between. The CDR3 has 14 residues. CDR1 SGHTA and CDR2 FQGNSA come from the germline V gene. The DNA of the CDR3 is TGTGCCAGCAGCGCCAGGGGAGTCAACACTGAAGCTTTCTTT. Translation gives CASSARGVNTEAFF. The variable domain in full, with the rest retrieved from reference TRBV7-2 and TRBJ1-1, is GAGVSQSPSNKVTEKGKDVELRCDPISGHTALYWYRQSLGQGLEFLIYFQGNSAPDKSGLPSDRFSAERTGGSVSTLTIQRTQQEDSAVYLCASSARGVNTEAFFGQGTRLTVV.

The V and J genes are TRBV25-1 and TRBJ1-1, with a tentative D call TRBD1 (5 bases). The CDR3 totals 14 residues. The germline V and J ends were trimmed by 4 bases and 1 base, with 10 bases remaining between them. CDR1 MGHDK and CDR2 SYGVNS come from the germline V gene. CDR3 bases: TGTGCCAGCAGTGGTCCCACAGGGAACACTGAAGCTTTCTTT. Amino acid sequence: CASSGPTGNTEAFF.

The chain employs TRBV5-8 and TRBJ1-4; 7 bases are a match to TRBD1. With 7 bases clipped from V and 0 bases from J, the junction kept 9 bases outside the gene matches. Germline values: CDR1 SGHTS, CDR2 YDEGEE. This CDR3 has 16 residues. CDR3 loop: CASRWRQGPTNEKLFF. CDR3 nucleotides: TGTGCCAGCCGCTGGAGACAGGGTCCAACTAATGAAAAACTGTTTTTT. Filled out from reference TRBV5-8 and TRBJ1-4, the complete variable domain reads EAGVTQSPTHLIKTRGQQATLRCSPISGHTSVYWYQQALGLGLQFLLWYDEGEERNRGNFPPRFSGRQFPNYSSELNVNALELEDSALYLCASRWRQGPTNEKLFFGSGTQLSVL.

The chain has TRBV2 and TRBJ1-3, with D hard to call. The V end was cut by 5 bases, the J end by 1 base, with 15 bases between. Germline CDR1 is SNHLY and CDR2 is FYNNEI. This CDR3 is 16 amino acids long. The CDR3 DNA reads as TGTGCCAGCAGTCCCCTTAATATCGGTTCTGGAAACACCATATATTTT. Its translation is CASSPLNIGSGNTIYF. Filled out from reference TRBV2 and TRBJ1-3, the complete variable domain reads EPEVTQTPSHQVTQMGQEVILRCVPISNHLYFYWYRQILGQKVEFLVSFYNNEISEKSEIFDDQFSVERPDGSNFTLKIRSTKLEDSAMYFCASSPLNIGSGNTIYFGEGSWLTVV.

The chain couples TRBV7-3 to TRBJ2-5, with D unclear. Trimming cost V 4 bases and J 5 bases, with 11 bases left between them. The CDR3 extends over 13 amino acids. From germline, CDR1 is SGHTA and CDR2 FQGTGA. The DNA of the CDR3 is TGTGCCAGCAGCTCGTCAAACCGGGAGACCCAGTACTTC. Its translation: CASSSSNRETQYF.

The rearrangement links TRBV2 to TRBJ1-2; D uncertain. Germline CDR1 and CDR2: SNHLY and FYNNEI. This CDR3 is 15 amino acids long. The V gene lost 0 bases and the J gene lost 8 bases, with 16 bases spanning the gap. CDR3 coding DNA: TGTGCCAGCAGTGAAGCGCTTGGTCCCCAGCGAGGCTACACCTTC. Protein product: CASSEALGPQRGYTF.

The genes are TRBV15 and TRBJ2-5; 9 bases map to TRBD1. The CDR3 is made up of 16 amino acids. In germline, CDR1 is LNHNV, CDR2 YYDKDF (reference sequence). Trimming removed 1 base from V and 2 bases from J; junction bases left unmatched: 5. The CDR3 loop is CATSRVGTGRQETQYF. The DNA for the CDR3 is TGTGCCACCAGCAGAGTCGGGACAGGGAGACAAGAGACCCAGTACTTC.

This chain links TRBV10-2 with TRBJ1-6; 9 bases are a match to TRBD1. Germline CDR1 reads WSHSY; CDR2 reads SAAADI. V gave up 7 bases and J gave up 10 bases; unmatched junction bases: 8. This CDR3 spans 14 amino acids. The CDR3 region has the DNA TGCGCCAGCATGTCGGGACAGGGTAGGTCACCCCTCCACTTT. Protein: CASMSGQGRSPLHF.

In regard to this clone: The same CDR3 can be traced to other DNA sequences in this sample. The chain has TRBV7-3 and TRBJ2-2; weak D call: TRBD2 (6 bases). The CDR3 length is 16 residues. Trimming pared 4 bases from V and 3 bases from J, leaving 15 bases between. Germline loops: CDR1 SGHTA, CDR2 FQGTGA. Here the CDR3 DNA reads TGTGCCAGCAGCTGGCGGGGCGGGACTGACACCGGGGAGCTGTTTTTT. Its translation: CASSWRGGTDTGELFF. Based on the CDR3 plus reference TRBV7-3 and TRBJ2-2, the full variable domain is GAGVSQTPSNKVTEKGKYVELRCDPISGHTALYWYRQSLGQGPEFLIYFQGTGAADDSGLPNDRFFAVRPEGSVSTLKIQRTERGDSAVYLCASSWRGGTDTGELFFGEGSRLTVL.